This TCR beta chain emerged from a study of control samples from healthy donors and cancer patients. Measured with immunoSEQ multiplex PCR; TCRdb has only the in-frame clones, and not every one. The profile covers over 150,000 clones, with approximately 93% appearing a single time and around 6.1% taken by the ten largest. CDR3 length equals 14 residues. V lost 7 bases and J lost 6, with 18 bases in between. CDR1 and CDR2 (germline): MNHEY, SMNVEV (reference sequence). This clone appeared a single time. The chain uses TRBV27 and TRBJ1-2, with D maybe TRBD1 (5 bases). The material sequenced was blood. The clonotype was recovered from a man aged 40-50 years in good health. DNA of the CDR3: TGTGCCAGCAAAGGGGAGGGGCGGGGACATGGCTACACCTTC. Translation gives CASKGEGRGHGYTF.